The 26 T cell receptor beta chains below were found in one sample sequenced in a study of blood T cell repertoires in COVID-19. TCRdb keeps only in-frame clones here, not all; method: immunoSEQ multiplex PCR. This table holds approximately 230,000 clones, 80% to 90% found once. The sample consisted of peripheral blood. The receptor set was obtained from a man aged 80 or over with acute or convalescent COVID-19.

This clone was detected only once. The chain employs TRBV14 and TRBJ2-7; D possibly corresponds to TRBD1 (5 bases). The CDR3 is made up of 16 amino acids. Germline CDR1 and CDR2: SGHDN and FVKESK. V gave up 2 bases and J gave up 2 bases, with 16 bases separating them. CDR3 nucleotide sequence: TGTGCCAGCAGCCAAAGGTTCGGCAGACAGACCTACGAGCAGTACTTC. It codes for CASSQRFGRQTYEQYF.

The chain uses TRBV28 and TRBJ1-5; no clear D. V was shortened by 3 bases and J by 7 bases, with 16 bases between the two germline ends. The germline V gene has CDR1 MDHEN and CDR2 SYDVKM. This CDR3 region has 15 residues. The CDR3, as DNA: TGTGCCAGCAGTTTGGGTGCCAGAGCGGAGCAGCCCCAGCATTTT. Its protein is CASSLGARAEQPQHF.

The chain carries TRBV4-1 and TRBJ1-2; D is possibly TRBD1 (6 bases). The ends were cut back, 4 bases at V and 6 bases at J, with 12 bases in the middle. Per the germline V gene, CDR1 is MGHRA and CDR2 is YSYEKL. The CDR3 covers 13 residues. The CDR3 loop is CASSPQQGNGYTF. CDR3 sequence (DNA): TGCGCCAGCAGCCCGCAACAGGGCAATGGCTACACCTTC.

This clone was seen just once. The chain recombines TRBV18 with TRBJ2-7; 7 bases line up with TRBD1. Germline loops: CDR1 KGHSH, CDR2 LQKENI. The CDR3 has 13 amino acids. V was pared by 3 bases and J by 3 bases, with 2 bases of the junction left unmatched. DNA of the CDR3: TGTGCCAGCTCACCCGGACAGGTCTACGAGCAGTACTTC. Amino acid sequence: CASSPGQVYEQYF. Full variable domain (rest looked up from reference TRBV18 and TRBJ2-7): NAGVMQNPRHLVRRRGQEARLRCSPMKGHSHVYWYRQLPEEGLKFMVYLQKENIIDESGMPKERFSAEFPKEGPSILRIQQVVRGDSAAYFCASSPGQVYEQYFGPGTRLTVT.

The gene calls are TRBV5-8 and TRBJ2-7; 9 bases agree with TRBD2. The CDR3 loop spans 15 amino acids. Germline V gives CDR1 SGHTS, CDR2 YDEGEE. The J segment lost 3 bases and the V segment lost 0 bases, leaving 4 bases of the junction unmatched. The CDR3 protein is CASSLEASGNYEQYF. In DNA form, the CDR3 reads TGTGCCAGCAGCTTGGAGGCTAGCGGGAACTACGAGCAGTACTTC.

The V gene is TRBV28, the J gene TRBJ2-1, with 10 bases identical to TRBD2. Trimming at V came to 6 bases and at J to 8 bases, leaving 10 bases not matched to a gene. Germline CDR1 MDHEN, CDR2 SYDVKM. CDR3 length: 15 residues. The CDR3 DNA sequence: TGTGCCAGCAGCCGATCTAGCGGGAGTCGGCATGAGCAGTTCTTC. The encoded protein is CASSRSSGSRHEQFF.

The chain uses TRBV7-6 and TRBJ1-3, with 9 bases fitting TRBD1. The CDR3 length is 16 residues. V was pared by 5 bases and J by 3 bases, with 8 bases of the junction left unmatched. The germline gives CDR1 SGHVS, CDR2 FNYEAQ. The CDR3, as DNA: TGTGCCAGCAGCCCGCGACAGGGGGGTATTGGAAACACCATATATTTT. Amino acid sequence: CASSPRQGGIGNTIYF.

V gene TRBV10-3 combines with J gene TRBJ1-5; a possible D gene is TRBD1 (5 bases). Germline CDR1 and CDR2: ENHRY and SYGVKD. Deletions cut 10 bases from V and 7 bases from J, with 17 bases between. This CDR3 region has 13 residues. CDR3 sequence: CATQTEPDQPQHF. CDR3 in DNA: TGTGCCACCCAGACAGAGCCAGACCAGCCCCAGCATTTT.

This clone showed up just once. The chain recombines TRBV19 with TRBJ2-1, with D maybe TRBD1 (5 bases). V was clipped by 1 base and J by 6 bases, with 7 bases between them. The CDR3 is 13 residues long. Germline CDR1 LNHDA, CDR2 SQIVND (reference sequence). The CDR3 sequence: CASSIGTSNEQFF. CDR3 nucleotides: TGTGCCAGTAGTATAGGGACAAGCAATGAGCAGTTCTTC.

The chain has TRBV5-6 and TRBJ1-5; no firm D call. The ends were cut back, 4 bases at V and 1 base at J, with 12 bases in the middle. The CDR3 loop spans 15 amino acids. In germline, CDR1 is SGHDT, CDR2 YYEEEE. Here the CDR3 reads CASSRWGESNQPQHF. CDR3 DNA: TGTGCCAGCAGCCGATGGGGAGAAAGCAATCAGCCCCAGCATTTT.

This sequence joins TRBV19 and TRBJ1-2; perhaps TRBD1 as D (6 bases). CDR1 and CDR2 (germline): LNHDA, SQIVND (reference sequence). The CDR3 sequence is 12 residues long. V lost 8 bases and J lost 4, with 11 bases in between. CDR3 nucleotides: TGTGCCAGTTCGGACAGCTCCTATGGCTACACCTTC. Translating it yields CASSDSSYGYTF.

This chain joins TRBV7-2 and TRBJ1-1; 7 bases agree with TRBD1. Germline assignment: CDR1 SGHTA and CDR2 FQGNSA. The CDR3 runs 15 residues. The junction had 1 base not matched to a gene; V was cut back by 0 bases and J by 0 bases. CDR3 protein: CASSLAGQMNTEAFF. In nucleotides, the CDR3 is TGTGCCAGCAGCTTAGCGGGACAGATGAACACTGAAGCTTTCTTT.

The chain is built from TRBV7-2 and TRBJ2-7, with a tentative D call TRBD1 (5 bases). Per the germline V gene, CDR1 is SGHTA and CDR2 is FQGNSA. Trimming shortened V by 1 base and J by 2 bases, and 18 bases separated the two germline ends. The CDR3 consists of 17 residues. In nucleotides, the CDR3 is TGTGCCAGCAGCTTAGGAGGTGGGCGACAGCCAACCTACGAGCAGTACTTC. Translation: CASSLGGGRQPTYEQYF.

This rearrangement joins TRBV5-6 to TRBJ1-2, with a tentative D call TRBD1 (5 bases). Trimming removed 0 bases at V and 5 bases at J, with 11 bases between. This CDR3 contains 14 residues. Per germline, CDR1 SGHDT and CDR2 YYEEEE. This CDR3 reads CASSLVQATYGYTF. The CDR3 DNA sequence: TGTGCCAGCAGCTTGGTACAGGCCACATATGGCTACACCTTC.

This sequence joins TRBV11-2 and TRBJ2-2, with 7 nucleotides matching TRBD2. Germline V CDR1 and CDR2: SGHAT, FQNNGV. With 6 bases clipped from V and 6 bases from J, the junction kept 7 bases outside the gene matches. CDR3 length: 14 residues. The CDR3: CASSPVGGPGELFF. The CDR3 coding sequence is TGTGCCAGCAGTCCGGTGGGAGGGCCCGGGGAGCTGTTTTTT.

The rearrangement joins TRBV7-8 to TRBJ2-1; D is unresolved. This CDR3 region has 13 residues. V lost 0 bases, J lost 9 bases, and 9 bases lay in between. Germline assignment: CDR1 SGHVS and CDR2 FQNEAQ. The CDR3 region has the DNA TGTGCCAGCAGCTTAGCAGGAGAAAGTGAGCAGTTCTTC. This gives the protein CASSLAGESEQFF.

The chain uses TRBV6-6 and TRBJ1-5, with TRBD1 as a possible D gene (5 bases). V was cut by 3 bases and J by 5 bases, with 17 bases left in between. The CDR3 covers 16 residues. CDR1 MNHNY and CDR2 SVGAGI come from the germline V gene (reference sequence). This chain's CDR3 is CASSYDAGTGDQPQHF. CDR3 coding DNA: TGTGCCAGCAGTTATGACGCCGGGACGGGAGATCAGCCCCAGCATTTT.

The V and J genes are TRBV11-2 and TRBJ2-2; 8 nucleotides agree with TRBD1. Trimming took 3 bases from V and 6 from J; bases not matched to a gene: 3. This CDR3 is built from 14 residues. Looked up from germline, CDR1 is SGHAT and CDR2 is FQNNGV. The CDR3 DNA reads TGTGCCAGCAGCTTGGACAGGGTGGCCGGGGAGCTGTTTTTT. It codes for CASSLDRVAGELFF.

The V gene is TRBV10-2, the J gene TRBJ2-5; TRBD2 aligns across 10 bases. J was trimmed by 9 bases and V by 6 bases; bases with no gene match: 7. The germline gives CDR1 WSHSY, CDR2 SAAADI. The CDR3 has 13 residues. The CDR3 sequence is CASSGLAEGAQYF. The CDR3 coding sequence is TGCGCCAGCAGCGGACTAGCGGAGGGGGCCCAGTACTTC.

This clone was seen more than once but under ten times. DNA for the CDR3: TGCGCCAGCGGGACAGACAATCAGCCCCAGCATTTT. This codes for CASGTDNQPQHF. The chain links TRBV4-1 to TRBJ1-5, with 7 nucleotides matching TRBD1. V was pared by 8 bases and J by 3 bases, with 1 base of the junction left unmatched. The CDR3 sequence is 12 residues long. The germline V gene encodes CDR1 MGHRA and CDR2 YSYEKL.

This rearrangement joins TRBV7-2 to TRBJ1-2; 10 bases align to TRBD1. Germline V CDR1 and CDR2: SGHTA, FQGNSA. Losses at the gene ends were 5 bases for V and 2 bases for J; bases not matched to a gene: 5. The CDR3 has 15 amino acids. DNA for the CDR3: TGTGCCAGCAGCCAAAGACAGGGGGCAAACTATGGCTACACCTTC. Its translation: CASSQRQGANYGYTF.

The chain is built from TRBV7-9 and TRBJ1-4; a possible D gene is TRBD1 (6 bases). The CDR3 extends over 14 amino acids. From germline, CDR1 is SEHNR and CDR2 FQNEAQ (reference sequence). Trimming took 6 bases from V and 6 from J, leaving 14 bases between them. CDR3 in DNA: TGTGCCAGCAGTAAAACAGGGAGTGATGAAAAACTGTTTTTT. Residues: CASSKTGSDEKLFF.

The rearrangement links TRBV7-9 to TRBJ2-2; D perhaps matches TRBD1 (7 bases). V lost 8 bases, J lost 1 base, and 14 bases lay in between. Germline CDR1 reads SEHNR; CDR2 reads FQNEAQ (reference sequence). The CDR3 length is 15 residues. CDR3 region: CASLSRGVNTGELFF. In nucleotides, the CDR3 is TGTGCCAGCCTCTCCAGGGGGGTGAACACCGGGGAGCTGTTTTTT.

This clone was counted a few times. V is TRBV28 and J is TRBJ1-1; TRBD1 is a possible D gene (5 bases). Looked up from germline, CDR1 is MDHEN and CDR2 is SYDVKM. V shed 6 bases and J shed 10 bases, with 18 bases lying between them. The CDR3 has 13 residues. CDR3: CASSLGGERVAFF. CDR3 nucleotides: TGTGCCAGCAGCCTCGGGGGGGAAAGGGTAGCTTTCTTT.

The chain is built from TRBV29-1 and TRBJ2-7; 7 nucleotides align to TRBD1. Per the germline V gene, CDR1 is SQVTM and CDR2 is ANQGSEA. V was pared by 7 bases and J by 2 bases, with 11 bases of the junction left unmatched. CDR3 size: 14 residues. CDR3: CSAWTGPPAYEQYF. In DNA form, the CDR3 reads TGCAGCGCCTGGACAGGTCCTCCCGCCTACGAGCAGTACTTC.

The V call is TRBV2, the J call TRBJ2-7; D may be TRBD1 (6 bases). CDR3 size: 13 residues. V shed 5 bases and J shed 3 bases, with 11 bases lying between them. CDR1 SNHLY and CDR2 FYNNEI come from the germline V gene. CDR3 sequence: CASSPGENYEQYF. As DNA, the CDR3 is TGTGCCAGCAGTCCAGGGGAGAACTACGAGCAGTACTTC.